This TCR beta chain emerged from a study of radiotherapy plus CTLA-4 blockade in lung cancer. Unmatched junction bases numbered 25, after V lost 6 bases and J lost 8 bases. CDR1 is PRHDT, CDR2 FYEKMQ, per germline (reference sequence). CDR3 length equals 20 residues. Study-wide results and caveats: Some TCR clones had been derived from tumors. These clones expanded in peripheral blood after radiotherapy plus ipilimumab.

A remark on this clone: Its antigen remains unidentified.

Assay used: immunoSEQ multiplex PCR; TCRdb lists only in-frame clones, some missing. The sample carries some 90,000 clones, about 86% recorded once. This receptor was obtained from a human donor with non-small cell lung cancer who had a partial response to radiotherapy plus ipilimumab. The chain joins TRBV13 to TRBJ2-1; 10 bases are shared with TRBD2. The specimen comprised peripheral blood, sampled from a patient treated with radiotherapy plus ipilimumab. The CDR3 region has the DNA TGTGCCAGCAGGGGGGGACTAGCGCGACCGAGCGGGGGTCGTACCTATGAGCAGTTCTTC. It translates to CASRGGLARPSGGRTYEQFF. The full variable domain, in which reference TRBV13 and TRBJ2-1 provide the parts outside the CDR3, is AAGVIQSPRHLIKEKRETATLKCYPIPRHDTVYWYQQGPGQDPQFLISFYEKMQSDKGSIPDRFSAQQFSDYHSELNMSSLELGDSALYFCASRGGLARPSGGRTYEQFFGPGTRLTVL.